The clone carrying this T cell receptor beta chain appeared a single time. No antigen is known for it. The CDR3 consists of 16 residues. Trimming cost V 5 bases and J 4 bases, with 19 bases left between them. Germline V gene lookup returns CDR1 MNHEY and CDR2 SMNVEV (reference sequence). This record comes from a study of shared clonotypes between healthy human individuals. The overall study: Per donor, CD8 memory used one plate, CD8 naive used two, CD4 memory used three and CD4 naive used three. Study results and limitations: Non-shared clonotypes displayed generation probabilities falling below those of clonotypes present in all four donors.

Naivety among CD8 cells was defined by CD45RO negativity and positive CCR7 selection, thereby excluding terminally differentiated effector memory CD45RA+ cells. Donors were Caucasian adults residing in Nashville, Tennessee, USA. Sequenced by immunoSEQ multiplex PCR; TCRdb stores in-frame clones only, minus some. The top ten clones hold around 1.7% of a sample with approximately 2,200,000 clones, roughly 91% of them seen once. What was sequenced was naive CD8+ T cells from PBMCs. This TCR derives from a man in his late teens or twenties in good health. Some clones in this sample may be carry-over from other donors' samples. The V and J genes are TRBV27 and TRBJ2-3, with D perhaps matching TRBD1 (6 bases). The CDR3 DNA reads TGTGCCAGCAGTCACGGACTGGGGGCCCGGGCAGATACGCAGTATTTT. It translates to CASSHGLGARADTQYF.